This T cell receptor beta chain originates from a study of pediatric ulcerative colitis. Study-wide points: This repertoire reflects total lymphocytes rather than subpopulations like regulatory T cells. Two patients' blood samples yielded substantially fewer templates.

The rectum was sampled with one to two pinch biopsies at colonoscopy. Ulcerative colitis patients received no immunosuppressive medication before the diagnostic colonoscopy. As regards this clone: The antigen is undetermined.

Looked up from germline, CDR1 is MNHEY and CDR2 is SMNVEV (reference sequence). With V trimmed by 7 bases and J by 2 bases, 5 bases remained unmatched. The CDR3 has 15 amino acids. Sequencing depth was up to 500,000 reads per sample. Sequenced by immunoSEQ multiplex PCR; TCRdb stores in-frame clones only, minus some. Altogether 30,000 to 45,000 clones are present, around 73% being singletons, with the ten largest covering roughly 0.7%. The J gene is TRBJ2-1, the V gene TRBV27, with 10 bases that match TRBD1. The receptor was isolated from a boy younger than 18 with moderate ulcerative colitis. Sample: gut tissue. CDR3 sequence: CASTAGTGAYNEQFF. The CDR3 DNA reads TGTGCCAGCACTGCCGGGACAGGGGCCTACAATGAGCAGTTCTTC.